Presented here are 26 T cell receptor beta chains from one specimen sequenced in a study of molecular identifiers for immune sequencing clone quantification (dated by TCRdb to the late 2010s). The protocol used for the library was PCR. TCRdb records Illumina HiSeq 4000 as the sequencer. TCRdb reanalyzed the raw reads on its own, using fastp at Q25 for trimming and MiXCR for clone calling, and kept in-frame beta chains. For every CDR3 protein sequence, its rows merge into one entry that carries the most common genes and DNA. Across this sample there are around 470,000 distinct CDR3 sequences, with 20% to 25% seen only once. Jointly, the top ten make up 0.84% of the sample. The specimen was naive CD8+ T cells from blood, with Jurkat cell RNA spiked in. The cell subset or site tag for this specimen amounts to: FACS-sorted CD8+CD4-CCR7+CD45RA+ naive T cells. These receptors all come from a human donor in good health. Some libraries in this study had Jurkat cell RNA spiked in.

This clonotype was seen only a few times. The chain uses TRBV6-5 and TRBJ2-7, with D perhaps matching TRBD1 (6 bases). Trimming took off 6 bases at V and 2 bases at J, with 20 bases between the two ends. The CDR3 is 16 amino acids. In germline, CDR1 is MNHEY, CDR2 SVGAGI. The CDR3 reads CASRGVGWGLTYEQYF. The CDR3 coding sequence is TGTGCCAGCAGGGGGGTAGGGTGGGGGCTAACCTACGAGCAGTACTTC.

V and J are TRBV20-1 and TRBJ2-3, with D possibly matching TRBD2 (6 bases). This CDR3 comprises 14 residues. The germline CDR1 and CDR2 sequences are DFQATT and SNEGSKA (reference sequence). Trimming took off 3 bases at V and 3 bases at J, with 13 bases between the two ends. CDR3 amino acids: CSASSLGGTDTQYF. In DNA form, the CDR3 reads TGCAGTGCTAGTAGTCTGGGGGGAACAGATACGCAGTATTTT.

With respect to this clonotype: The junction and the germline gene differ at one end; a read error may be behind it. The chain links TRBV5-3 to TRBJ1-5, with D possibly TRBD1 on 6 matching bases. TRBV5-3 is recorded as an ORF, its role being uncertain. This CDR3 spans 15 amino acids. CDR3 DNA: TGTGCCAGCAGCTTGGGGGGGGCAAGCAATCAGCCCCGGCATTTT. Translating gives CASSLGGASNQPRHF.

This clonotype was picked up a small number of times. The V call is TRBV5-6, the J call TRBJ2-7; no definite D call. Trimming stripped 2 bases from V and 2 bases from J, with 11 bases between. CDR1 is SGHDT and CDR2 is YYEEEE in the germline V gene. CDR3 size: 14 residues. CDR3 bases: TGTGCCAGCAGCTTTGAAGACAACCCCTACGAGCAGTACTTC. Translating it yields CASSFEDNPYEQYF. Full variable domain (rest looked up from reference TRBV5-6 and TRBJ2-7): DAGVTQSPTHLIKTRGQQVTLRCSPKSGHDTVSWYQQALGQGPQFIFQYYEEEERQRGNFPDRFSGHQFPNYSSELNVNALLLGDSALYLCASSFEDNPYEQYFGPGTRLTVT.

This clonotype was seen a single time. This sequence may be a read error, since a much larger clone differs from it by one base. The chain couples TRBV7-9 to TRBJ2-7; a weak D match, TRBD1 (6 bases). Per germline, CDR1 SEHNR and CDR2 FQNEAQ (reference sequence). The germline V and J ends were trimmed by 8 bases and 4 bases, with 18 bases remaining between them. The CDR3 extends over 14 amino acids. The CDR3 DNA sequence: TGTGCCAGCGGCTCGGACAGTGCCCCTTACGAGCAGTACTTC. Protein sequence: CASGSDSAPYEQYF.

At least ten counts were recorded for this clonotype. The chain is built from TRBV4-2 and TRBJ1-5, with TRBD1 as a possible D gene (6 bases). The ends were cut back, 1 base at V and 0 bases at J, with 7 bases in the middle. CDR1 LGHNA and CDR2 YNFKEQ come from the germline V gene. CDR3 length: 15 amino acids. The CDR3 DNA sequence: TGTGCCAGCAGCCAAGTGGGGGCTAGCAATCAGCCCCAGCATTTT. This sequence encodes CASSQVGASNQPQHF.

This clonotype was counted many times. The chain couples TRBV4-3 to TRBJ1-1; TRBD1 aligns across 8 bases. CDR1 and CDR2 from the germline V gene are LGHNA and YSLEER. The CDR3 extends over 14 amino acids. J lost 1 base, V lost 5 bases, and 3 bases had no gene match. The CDR3: CASSAGTGNTEAFF. The DNA of the CDR3 is TGCGCCAGCAGCGCCGGGACAGGGAACACTGAAGCTTTCTTT.

The chain uses TRBV15 and TRBJ2-2, with TRBD1 as a possible D gene (6 bases). V lost 0 bases to trimming and J lost 3 bases, with 14 bases between them. This CDR3 has 17 amino acids. Germline values: CDR1 LNHNV, CDR2 YYDKDF (reference sequence). The CDR3 sequence is CATSRDRPGQDTGELFF. In DNA, the CDR3 is TGTGCCACCAGCAGAGATCGTCCGGGACAAGACACCGGGGAGCTGTTTTTT.

V and J are TRBV7-2 and TRBJ2-3, with TRBD1 matching 7 bases. J was trimmed by 2 bases and V by 2 bases; bases with no gene match: 7. CDR3 length: 16 amino acids. The germline V gene has CDR1 SGHTA and CDR2 FQGNSA. This chain's CDR3 is CASSLKNRGYTDTQYF. CDR3 coding DNA: TGTGCCAGCAGCTTAAAGAACAGGGGATACACAGATACGCAGTATTTT.

This clonotype was seen a few times. The chain employs TRBV5-1 and TRBJ2-6; 7 nucleotides align to TRBD1. The germline gives CDR1 SGHRS, CDR2 YFSETQ. CDR3 length: 17 amino acids. Trimming at V came to 0 bases and at J to 4 bases, leaving 7 bases not matched to a gene. The CDR3 region has the DNA TGCGCCAGCAGCTTGGGGACAGGAGCGATCGGGGCCAACGTCCTGACTTTC. Translation: CASSLGTGAIGANVLTF.

Remarks on this clonotype: One end of the junction fails to match germline, which may point to a read error. The rearrangement uses TRBV11-3 and TRBJ1-5; 7 bases match TRBD1. This CDR3 is built from 17 residues. Germline V gene lookup returns CDR1 SGHNT and CDR2 YENEEA. The DNA for the CDR3 is TGTACCAGCAGCTTCCCCAGCCAGGGGGGCCTCTCTCGGCCCCAGCATTTT. This translates into CTSSFPSQGGLSRPQHF.

The chain uses TRBV11-2 and TRBJ2-7; 7 nucleotides align to TRBD1. CDR1 is SGHAT and CDR2 is FQNNGV in the germline V gene. The CDR3 runs 14 residues. Trimming took 3 bases from V and 7 from J; bases not matched to a gene: 9. DNA of the CDR3: TGTGCCAGCAGCTTCGTAAGGGGGCGGATTGAGCAGTACTTC. The encoded protein is CASSFVRGRIEQYF.

This clonotype has just a few counts. V and J are TRBV6-6 and TRBJ2-3; D remains ambiguous. Per germline, CDR1 MNHNY and CDR2 SVGAGI (reference sequence). V was shortened by 4 bases and J by 6 bases, with 11 bases between the two germline ends. The CDR3 consists of 13 residues. Written as DNA, the CDR3 is TGTGCCAGCAGTTCCACCTTTCTGGATACGCAGTATTTT. Translated, it gives CASSSTFLDTQYF.

There are many counts of this clonotype. This chain joins TRBV6-2 or TRBV6-3 and TRBJ2-3; 10 bases agree with TRBD2. This CDR3 is 16 amino acids long. The trim removed 6 bases at V and 5 bases at J, leaving 11 bases unmatched. Germline values: CDR1 MNHEY, CDR2 SVGEGT. The CDR3 sequence is CASSSTLAGVEDTQYF. DNA of the CDR3: TGTGCCAGCAGCTCCACCCTAGCGGGAGTGGAAGATACGCAGTATTTT.

This clonotype was seen at least ten times. CDR3 bases: TGCGCCAGCAGCCAAGTCCTCGTCCAGGGGAAGGGAGAGCAGTACTTC. This translates into CASSQVLVQGKGEQYF. The J gene is TRBJ2-7, the V gene TRBV4-3; weak D call: TRBD1 (6 bases). V lost 1 base and J lost 7, with 20 bases in between. The germline V gene has CDR1 LGHNA and CDR2 YSLEER. The CDR3 consists of 16 residues.

For this clonotype: A read error may explain this, as a much larger clone is one base away. V is TRBV19 and J is TRBJ2-2, with D hard to call. Deletions cut 5 bases from V and 1 base from J, with 20 bases between. CDR1 is LNHDA, CDR2 SQIVND, per germline (reference sequence). This CDR3 contains 18 residues. CDR3 protein: CASSFGLWLHGNTGELFF. CDR3 DNA: TGTGCCAGTAGTTTTGGTTTATGGCTCCACGGGAACACCGGGGAGCTGTTTTTT.

The chain is built from TRBV3-1 and TRBJ2-7, with unresolved D. Looked up from germline, CDR1 is LGHDT and CDR2 is YNNKEL (reference sequence). Trimming pared 2 bases from V and 0 bases from J, leaving 11 bases between. The CDR3 is 15 residues long. CDR3 sequence: CASSQSGDLSYEQYF. CDR3 DNA sequence: TGTGCCAGCAGCCAATCGGGCGATCTCTCCTACGAGCAGTACTTC.

The table lists this clonotype with a few counts. Compared with germline, one end of the junction differs, possibly owing to a read error. The chain uses TRBV7-2 and TRBJ2-2; 11 bases are a match to TRBD2. The germline V gene encodes CDR1 SGHTA and CDR2 FQGNSA. There are 13 residues in the CDR3. The CDR3 loop reads CASSLAGGVELFF. CDR3 DNA: TGTGCCAGCAGCCTAGCGGGAGGCGTGGAGCTGTTTTTT.

The sample holds many counts of this clonotype. CDR3 bases: TGTGCCAGCGCCCGAGGACTAGCGGGACTCGGTGAGCAGTTCTTC. Translation: CASARGLAGLGEQFF. V and J are TRBV12-3 or TRBV12-4 and TRBJ2-1; the match to TRBD2 covers 12 bases. The CDR3 is 15 amino acids. The trim removed 8 bases at V and 9 bases at J, leaving 11 bases unmatched.

The CDR3 reads CASMRRENTEAFF. CDR3 bases: TGTGCCAGTATGAGAAGAGAGAACACTGAAGCTTTCTTT. This chain connects TRBV19 to TRBJ1-1; D gene ambiguous. CDR3 size: 13 residues. Trimming took off 7 bases at V and 1 base at J, with 10 bases between the two ends. Germline loops: CDR1 LNHDA, CDR2 SQIVND (reference sequence). The full variable domain, completed using reference TRBV19 and TRBJ1-1, is DGGITQSPKYLFRKEGQNVTLSCEQNLNHDAMYWYRQDPGQGLRLIYYSQIVNDFQKGDIAEGYSVSREKKESFPLTVTSAQKNPTAFYLCASMRRENTEAFFGQGTRLTVV.

In this sample, this clonotype turned up many times. The chain uses TRBV6-6 and TRBJ2-5; tentative D call: TRBD1 (7 bases). The CDR3 is made up of 16 amino acids. Germline CDR1 and CDR2: MNHNY and SVGAGI (reference sequence). V lost 2 bases, J lost 0 bases, and 13 bases lay in between. CDR3 bases: TGTGCCAGCAGTTACATGGCAGGGGGGTACCAAGAGACCCAGTACTTC. Translated: CASSYMAGGYQETQYF.

Comments on this clonotype: A much larger clone differs from this one at a single base, so this may be a read error. DNA for the CDR3: TGCGCCAGCAGCCAACAACGGGGAGCGACCCAGTACTTC. Protein sequence: CASSQQRGATQYF. The chain recombines TRBV4-3 with TRBJ2-5, with TRBD2 as a possible D gene (5 bases). Germline CDR1 is LGHNA and CDR2 is YSLEER. Trimming cost V 2 bases and J 7 bases, with 11 bases left between them. This CDR3 contains 13 residues.

This chain connects TRBV27 to TRBJ2-3, with TRBD2 matching 8 bases. Germline loops: CDR1 MNHEY, CDR2 SMNVEV (reference sequence). J was trimmed by 1 base and V by 3 bases; bases with no gene match: 3. This CDR3 is 15 amino acids long. The CDR3 DNA reads TGTGCCAGCAGTTTCCTCGGGAGGGGCACAGATACGCAGTATTTT. Translation gives CASSFLGRGTDTQYF.

Worth noting for this clonotype: The junction departs from the called germline gene at one end, perhaps through a read error. The chain uses TRBV7-8 and TRBJ2-7; 7 positions agree with TRBD1. The CDR3 runs to 15 residues. Germline loops: CDR1 SGHVS, CDR2 FQNEAQ. The DNA for the CDR3 is TGTGTCAGCAGCTTAGGGGGCGCAGTGACCTACGAGCAGTACTTC. It encodes CVSSLGGAVTYEQYF.

Concerning this clonotype: Because the CDR3 is missing its conserved closing phenylalanine or tryptophan, this is likely a read error. The chain couples TRBV27 to TRBJ2-5, with 8 bases lining up with TRBD1. V dropped 4 bases and J dropped 6; count of bases not matched to a gene: 4. Germline CDR1 reads MNHEY; CDR2 reads SMNVEV (reference sequence). This CDR3 is 13 amino acids long. The CDR3 DNA is TGTGCCAGCAGTTGCAGGGGGCTAAAGACCCAGTACCTC. Its protein is CASSCRGLKTQYL.

In its sample, this clonotype was seen many times. The chain carries TRBV24-1 and TRBJ2-3; TRBD2 matches at 9 bases. Germline V lookup: CDR1 KGHDR, CDR2 SFDVKD. CDR3 length equals 16 residues. V was pared by 3 bases and J by 1 base, with 4 bases of the junction left unmatched. CDR3 nucleotide sequence: TGTGCCACCAGTGATGGTCAGCGGGAGGGCACAGATACGCAGTATTTT. Protein sequence: CATSDGQREGTDTQYF.